Sequencing of this T cell receptor (beta chain) was carried out in a study of cytomegalovirus exposure and HLA in healthy donors. The CDR3 spans 17 residues. Germline V lookup: CDR1 MNHNS, CDR2 SASEGT. V dropped 2 bases and J dropped 8; count of bases not matched to a gene: 7. Study-wide points: A missense DCLRE1C variant was associated with V- and J-gene trimming of TCR beta chains in a later analysis, and an independent cohort replicated the association. Accurate HLA-A and HLA-B prediction from TCR beta sequences was reported for most subjects.

In the case of this clone: The antigen is unknown.

In the PCR, 60 Vbeta and 13 Jbeta primers were used. Measured with immunoSEQ multiplex PCR; TCRdb has only the in-frame clones, and not every one. The sample includes about 160,000 clones, over 70% of them seen just once. Sequencing input: PBMCs. This clonotype originated in a boy aged 2 to 10 in good health and CMV-seronegative. The chain has TRBV6-1 and TRBJ2-1; 15 nucleotides line up with TRBD2. The chain's CDR3 is CASSERFGLAGGHEQFF. CDR3 in DNA: TGTGCCAGCAGTGAAAGGTTCGGACTAGCGGGGGGGCATGAGCAGTTCTTC.